A selection of T cell receptor beta chains follows, all from one sample in a study of T cell responses to AZD1222 COVID-19 vaccine. Sequenced by immunoSEQ multiplex PCR; TCRdb stores in-frame clones only, minus some. The sample includes approximately 88,000 clones, 90% of them seen just once. Sample: peripheral blood, taken 28 days after the second AZD1222 dose. The receptors were sampled from an adult who received the AZD1222 COVID-19 vaccine. The CDR3 runs from the conserved cysteine through the conserved F or W. Fields, in order: D gene, clone size, V gene, J gene, CDR3 protein, CDR3 DNA. D genes are given only for firm matches. Clone size is stated in some rows and not others, as once, few, many or a class when expanded.

TRBD1,.,TRBV6-5,TRBJ1-6,CASRRGQGSPLHF,TGTGCCAGCAGGAGGGGGCAGGGGTCACCCCTCCACTTT
TRBD1,.,TRBV12-3/TRBV12-4,TRBJ2-7,CASRGTGAYEQYF,TGTGCCAGCAGGGGGACAGGGGCCTACGAGCAGTACTTC
TRBD1,.,TRBV28,TRBJ1-2,CASTPGTGLNYGYTF,TGTGCCAGCACCCCCGGGACAGGTTTAAACTATGGCTACACCTTC
TRBD2,.,TRBV4-2,TRBJ2-5,CASSPGREDETQYF,TGTGCCAGCAGCCCTGGGAGGGAGGACGAGACCCAGTACTTC
.,once,TRBV21-1,TRBJ2-7,CASSKVRSGCSYEQYF,TGTGCCAGCAGCAAAGTCCGTAGCGGGTGCTCCTACGAGCAGTACTTC
.,few,TRBV20-1,TRBJ1-4,CSASGGNNEKLFF,TGCAGTGCTAGTGGGGGAAATAATGAAAAACTGTTTTTT
TRBD1,.,TRBV5-1,TRBJ1-3,CASSLRTDRVSTIYF,TGCGCCAGCAGCCTCCGTACTGACAGGGTGTCCACCATATATTTT
.,.,TRBV4-1,TRBJ1-4,CASSPLPAGNFATNEKLFF,TGCGCCAGCAGCCCTCTACCTGCCGGGAACTTCGCAACTAATGAAAAACTGTTTTTT
.,.,TRBV5-1,TRBJ2-7,CASSLAVAYEQYF,TGCGCCAGCAGCTTGGCGGTCGCCTACGAGCAGTACTTC
TRBD1,.,TRBV5-5,TRBJ1-4,CASSSGQGSEKLFF,TGTGCCAGCAGCTCAGGACAGGGGAGTGAAAAACTGTTTTTT
TRBD1,.,TRBV2,TRBJ1-1,CASSDDRGYTEAFF,TGTGCCAGCAGTGACGACAGGGGGTATACTGAAGCTTTCTTT
.,.,TRBV7-2,TRBJ2-7,CASSSGTVSSYEQYF,TGTGCCAGCAGCTCCGGGACGGTGAGCTCCTACGAGCAGTACTTC
TRBD1,.,TRBV15,TRBJ1-3,CATSREQGVLGNTIYF,TGTGCCACCAGCAGAGAACAGGGGGTACTTGGAAACACCATATATTTT
TRBD2,few,TRBV19,TRBJ2-2,CASSAGGANTGELFF,TGTGCCAGTAGTGCGGGGGGCGCGAACACCGGGGAGCTGTTTTTT
.,.,TRBV12-3/TRBV12-4,TRBJ1-1,CASSPRARTEAFF,TGTGCCAGCAGCCCGCGGGCGCGTACTGAAGCTTTCTTT
.,.,TRBV20-1,TRBJ1-2,CSASPGMVYGYTF,TGCAGTGCTAGTCCGGGGATGGTCTATGGCTACACCTTC
.,.,TRBV3-1/TRBV3-2,TRBJ1-2,CASSQDHGEGYGYTF,TGTGCCAGCAGCCAAGATCACGGAGAAGGATATGGCTACACCTTC
.,once,TRBV9,TRBJ1-2,CASSVGGGYGYTF,TGTGCCAGCAGCGTCGGCGGAGGCTATGGCTACACCTTC
.,once,TRBV5-1,TRBJ1-1,CASSLVGGSPTEAFF,TGCGCCAGCAGCTTGGTCGGGGGGTCTCCCACTGAAGCTTTCTTT
.,.,TRBV10-3,TRBJ1-5,CAISKQGPYQPQHF,TGTGCCATCTCGAAGCAGGGACCCTATCAGCCCCAGCATTTT
.,.,TRBV9,TRBJ1-1,CASSVGWVQNTEAFF,TGTGCCAGCAGCGTAGGTTGGGTACAGAACACTGAAGCTTTCTTT
.,.,TRBV6-1,TRBJ1-5,CASSEKGERSFSNQPQHF,TGTGCCAGCAGTGAAAAGGGGGAGCGGAGCTTTTCAAATCAGCCCCAGCATTTT
TRBD2,.,TRBV5-6,TRBJ2-5,CASSPTGAGGETQYF,TGTGCCAGCAGCCCTACCGGGGCCGGGGGGGAGACCCAGTACTTC
.,.,TRBV6-5,TRBJ2-2,CASRLDTGELFF,TGTGCCAGCAGGCTGGACACCGGGGAGCTGTTTTTT
.,.,TRBV21-1,TRBJ1-2,CASSLKRRTGESYGYTF,TGTGCCAGCAGCCTTAAACGACGGACAGGGGAGTCCTATGGCTACACCTTC
.,.,TRBV12-3/TRBV12-4,TRBJ1-6,CASSRPPYSPLHF,TGTGCCAGCAGCCGCCCACCCTATTCACCCCTCCACTTT
TRBD1,.,TRBV18,TRBJ2-7,CASSPFGQGASHEQYF,TGTGCCAGCTCACCATTTGGACAGGGGGCCAGTCACGAGCAGTACTTC
.,.,TRBV11-3,TRBJ2-5,CASSSNNWETQYF,TGTGCCAGCAGCAGTAACAATTGGGAGACCCAGTACTTC
.,.,TRBV5-6,TRBJ1-1,CASSGRQGNTEAFF,TGTGCCAGCAGCGGCCGGCAGGGGAACACTGAAGCTTTCTTT
.,.,TRBV7-9,TRBJ2-1,CASSLGVANEQFF,TGTGCCAGCAGCTTGGGGGTCGCCAATGAGCAGTTCTTC
.,.,TRBV13,TRBJ1-6,CASSLEGRNSPLHF,TGTGCCAGCAGCTTGGAGGGCCGGAATTCACCCCTCCACTTT
.,.,TRBV9,TRBJ1-1,CASSVAGTGEAFF,TGTGCCAGCAGCGTAGCAGGGACCGGTGAAGCTTTCTTT
TRBD1,.,TRBV28,TRBJ1-2,CASSIQGLGYTF,TGTGCCAGCAGTATACAGGGGTTGGGCTACACCTTC
TRBD2,.,TRBV6-4,TRBJ2-2,CASSPEGSGGTNTGELFF,TGTGCCAGCAGCCCCGAGGGTAGCGGGGGAACGAACACCGGGGAGCTGTTTTTT
TRBD1,.,TRBV6-5,TRBJ2-5,CASTYGQGAKTQYF,TGTGCCAGCACTTATGGACAGGGGGCAAAGACCCAGTACTTC
.,.,TRBV27,TRBJ1-2,CASSLRGTTNYGYTF,TGTGCCAGCAGTTTAAGGGGGACAACTAACTATGGCTACACCTTC
TRBD1,.,TRBV18,TRBJ2-3,CASSPGQGLSDTQYF,TGTGCCAGCTCACCAGGACAGGGCCTCTCCGATACGCAGTATTTT
.,.,TRBV11-2,TRBJ1-2,CASSPAGRDGKNTF,TGTGCCAGCAGCCCGGCGGGCCGGGACGGCAAAAACACCTTC
.,.,TRBV21-1,TRBJ2-3,CASSAASGGAPDTQYF,TGTGCCAGCAGCGCAGCTAGCGGGGGGGCCCCAGATACGCAGTATTTT
.,.,TRBV5-4,TRBJ1-1,CASSLAQNTEAFF,TGTGCCAGCAGCTTGGCACAGAACACTGAAGCTTTCTTT
TRBD1,.,TRBV5-8,TRBJ2-1,CASSFRTGAKNEQFF,TGTGCCAGCAGCTTTAGGACAGGAGCAAAGAATGAGCAGTTCTTC
.,.,TRBV4-1,TRBJ1-1,CASSPRQLNTEAFF,TGCGCCAGCAGCCCGCGACAGTTGAACACTGAAGCTTTCTTT
.,.,TRBV7-6,TRBJ1-4,CASSVGGGTNEKLFF,TGTGCCAGCAGCGTAGGTGGGGGGACTAATGAAAAACTGTTTTTT
.,few,TRBV7-9,TRBJ1-2,CASSPNAGQGKDYGYTF,TGTGCCAGCAGCCCCAATGCGGGGCAGGGGAAAGACTATGGCTACACCTTC
.,.,TRBV4-3,TRBJ2-1,CASSQEKGGLLRNEQFF,TGCGCCAGCAGCCAAGAGAAGGGGGGATTGCTGAGGAATGAGCAGTTCTTC
.,.,TRBV7-2,TRBJ1-5,CASSPETWQPQHF,TGTGCCAGCAGCCCGGAGACGTGGCAGCCCCAGCATTTT
TRBD1,.,TRBV5-1,TRBJ2-2,CASSPDRVGGELFF,TGCGCCAGCAGTCCGGACAGGGTGGGCGGGGAGCTGTTTTTT
.,few,TRBV5-6,TRBJ2-5,CASSLYGGETQYF,TGTGCCAGCAGCTTGTATGGTGGGGAGACCCAGTACTTC
TRBD1,.,TRBV7-9,TRBJ2-1,CASSLGGQGTVNEQFF,TGTGCCAGCAGCTTAGGCGGACAGGGGACGGTGAATGAGCAGTTCTTC
.,once,TRBV20-1,TRBJ1-5,CSASPHQPQHF,TGCAGTGCTAGTCCCCATCAGCCCCAGCATTTT
.,.,TRBV7-2,TRBJ1-4,CASTFGGVNEKLFF,TGTGCCAGCACCTTCGGAGGAGTTAATGAAAAACTGTTTTTT
.,.,TRBV6-4,TRBJ1-6,CASSDTGDNSPLHF,TGTGCCAGCAGTGACACGGGGGATAATTCACCCCTCCACTTT
.,.,TRBV28,TRBJ1-5,CASSLSSWGSNQPQHF,TGTGCCAGCAGTTTGTCTTCTTGGGGTAGCAATCAGCCCCAGCATTTT
TRBD1,.,TRBV7-2,TRBJ1-2,CASSLGTGEVYGYTF,TGTGCCAGCAGCTTAGGGACAGGGGAGGTCTATGGCTACACCTTC